This TCR beta chain was found in a study of CD4 T cells in relation to SARS-CoV-2 and coronaviruses. Data came from immunoSEQ multiplex PCR; TCRdb stores just in-frame clones and leaves some out. The top ten clones hold around 17% of a sample with more than 20,000 clones, under 80% of them seen once. Unexposed donor CD4+ T cells date from about 2011-2019, before the COVID-19 pandemic. After about 10 days of culture, CD4+ T cells were isolated. This clone came up a few times. Its antigen is not known. The material sequenced was CD4+ T cells from PBMCs, cultured in vitro. This receptor was identified in a human donor in good health.

The CDR3 DNA is TGTGCCAGCAGGAAGCGGGGGGGGTCGGGGTTTAGCAATCAGCCCCAGCATTTT. It codes for CASRKRGGSGFSNQPQHF. V usage is TRBV28 and J usage is TRBJ1-5; D may be TRBD1 (5 bases). Trimming pared 6 bases from V and 0 bases from J, leaving 21 bases between. The germline V gene has CDR1 MDHEN and CDR2 SYDVKM. The CDR3 totals 18 residues.